This T cell receptor (beta chain) was identified in a study of PD-1 blockade in classical Hodgkin lymphoma. Trimming removed 1 base at V and 1 base at J, with 11 bases between. CDR1 and CDR2 (germline): SEHNR, FQNEAQ (reference sequence). This CDR3 contains 15 residues. Notes on this clone: This sample also contains other DNA sequences that code for the same CDR3.

Assay used: immunoSEQ multiplex PCR; TCRdb lists only in-frame clones, some missing. The sample consists of 20,000 to 30,000 clones, about 86% of them appearing once. Indicated time point: cycle 4 day 1 (C4D1), after less than 7 weeks of nivolumab. Patients all relapsed after autologous stem cell transplantation, and there was variation in brentuximab vedotin exposure. The genes are TRBV7-9 and TRBJ2-7; a possible D gene is TRBD1 (6 bases). The source is a human donor with classical Hodgkin lymphoma. Sample: peripheral blood mononuclear cells (PBMCs), taken before the fourth cycle of nivolumab. CDR3: CASSLGGQGSYEQYF. The CDR3 DNA sequence: TGTGCCAGCAGCTTAGGGGGGCAGGGGTCCTACGAGCAGTACTTC.